This T cell receptor (beta chain) was identified during a study of blood T cells in healthy people across ages. A J-beta primer mix and a sample-barcoded 5' primer were used in a second PCR of roughly 6 to 12 cycles. From the 5' RACE reads, TCRdb called clonotypes with MiXCR, one entry per CDR3 protein. The sample carries about 570,000 distinct CDR3 sequences, approximately 26% recorded once. Study findings and constraints: Long-lived and aged donors differed, with more naive CD4+ cells and higher diversity in the long-lived.

Concerning this clonotype itself: Its antigen is not known.

The V and J ends lost 6 bases and 3 bases, in that order; junction bases with no gene match: 28. CDR3 size: 20 residues. The germline CDR1 and CDR2 sequences are DFQATT and SNEGSKA (reference sequence). The data also belong to a second study, concerning T cells of mothers and their children. That investigation notes: Samples came from a few healthy Caucasian mothers and their six children.

The chain is built from TRBV20-1 and TRBJ2-5; 7 bases are shared with TRBD2. This sequence originates from a boy aged 2 to 10 in good health. Sequenced sample: blood. The CDR3 DNA is TGCAGTGCCCCCCTGAGGCCTGGGATGCGGGAGATCTATGGGAAAGAGACCCAGTACTTC. Translated, it gives CSAPLRPGMREIYGKETQYF.